This passage covers 4 T cell receptor beta chains from one sample sequenced in a study of T cells in Graves' hyperthyroidism and ophthalmopathy. Amplified TCR beta CDR3 regions derived from RNA transcripts. First-round RT-PCR with HTBI primers amplified the TCR CDR3 region. TCRdb called the multiplex PCR reads again in MiXCR, with one record for every CDR3 protein. The repertoire includes about 840,000 distinct CDR3 sequences, 35% to 40% of them detected once, and 7.5% to 9.5% sits in the top ten. Sequencing was carried out using blood. The receptor set was obtained from a man between 18 and 35 years old with Graves' hyperthyroidism.

The V call is TRBV7-9, the J call TRBJ2-3; D gene unclear. V was shortened by 3 bases and J by 3 bases, with 4 bases between the two germline ends. Germline V gene sequence: CDR1 SEHNR, CDR2 FQNEAQ (reference sequence). CDR3 size: 12 residues. The CDR3 reads CASSFPTDTQYF. CDR3 in DNA: TGTGCCAGCAGCTTCCCAACAGATACGCAGTATTTT.

This clonotype has a count of ten or more. The chain carries TRBV19 and TRBJ2-7, with D possibly being TRBD1 or TRBD2 (5 bases each). The CDR3 totals 14 residues. Deletions cut 6 bases from V and 5 bases from J, with 17 bases between. CDR1 is LNHDA and CDR2 is SQIVND in the germline V gene (reference sequence). CDR3 sequence (DNA): TGTGCCAGTAGCCCCTGGGACGGCGCTGACGAGCAGTACTTC. Residues: CASSPWDGADEQYF.

The chain carries TRBV4-1 and TRBJ2-7; D possibly uses TRBD1 or TRBD2 (5 bases each). Germline values: CDR1 MGHRA, CDR2 YSYEKL. V lost 4 bases and J lost 0, with 19 bases in between. The CDR3 sequence is 17 residues long. The CDR3 loop reads CASSPLGTAASSYEQYF. Here the CDR3 DNA reads TGCGCCAGCAGCCCCTTGGGGACCGCAGCGAGCTCCTACGAGCAGTACTTC.

This clonotype was counted at least ten times. The V call is TRBV7-9, the J call TRBJ2-7; D is ambiguous. The V end was cut by 5 bases, the J end by 3 bases, with 14 bases between. Germline V lookup: CDR1 SEHNR, CDR2 FQNEAQ (reference sequence). The CDR3 extends over 14 amino acids. As DNA, the CDR3 is TGTGCCAGCAGCCCAACCGGACGGAACTACGAGCAGTACTTC. Translating it yields CASSPTGRNYEQYF.